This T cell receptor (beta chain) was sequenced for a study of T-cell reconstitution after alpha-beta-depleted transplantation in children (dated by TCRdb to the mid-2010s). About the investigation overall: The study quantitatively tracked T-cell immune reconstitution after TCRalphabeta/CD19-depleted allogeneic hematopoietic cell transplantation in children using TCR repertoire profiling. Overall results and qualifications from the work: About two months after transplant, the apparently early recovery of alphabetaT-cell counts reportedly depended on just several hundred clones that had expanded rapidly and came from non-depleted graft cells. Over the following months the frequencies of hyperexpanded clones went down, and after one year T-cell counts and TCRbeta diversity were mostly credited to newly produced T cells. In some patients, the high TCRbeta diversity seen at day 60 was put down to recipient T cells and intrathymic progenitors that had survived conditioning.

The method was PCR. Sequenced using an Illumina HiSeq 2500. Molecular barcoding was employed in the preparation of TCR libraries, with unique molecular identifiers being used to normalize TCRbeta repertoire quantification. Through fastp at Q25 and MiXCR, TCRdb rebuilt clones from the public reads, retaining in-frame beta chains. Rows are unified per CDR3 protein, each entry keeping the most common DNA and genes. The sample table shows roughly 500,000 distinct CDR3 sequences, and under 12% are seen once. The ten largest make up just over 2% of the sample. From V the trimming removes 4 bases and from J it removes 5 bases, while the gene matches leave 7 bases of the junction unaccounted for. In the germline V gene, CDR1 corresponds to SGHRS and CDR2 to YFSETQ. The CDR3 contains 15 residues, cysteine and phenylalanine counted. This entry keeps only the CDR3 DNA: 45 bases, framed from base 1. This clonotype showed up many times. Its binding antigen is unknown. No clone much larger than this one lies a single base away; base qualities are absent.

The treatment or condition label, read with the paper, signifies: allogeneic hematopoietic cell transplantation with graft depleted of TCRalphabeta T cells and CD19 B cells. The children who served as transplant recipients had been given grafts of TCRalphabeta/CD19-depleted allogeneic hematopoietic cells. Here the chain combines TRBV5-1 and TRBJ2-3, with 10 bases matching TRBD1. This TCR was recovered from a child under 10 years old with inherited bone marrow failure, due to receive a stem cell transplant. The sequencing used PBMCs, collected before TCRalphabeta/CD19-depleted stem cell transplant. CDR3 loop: CASSPGTGEGDTQYF. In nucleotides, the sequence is TGCGCCAGCAGCCCCGGGACAGGGGAGGGAGATACGCAGTATTTT.